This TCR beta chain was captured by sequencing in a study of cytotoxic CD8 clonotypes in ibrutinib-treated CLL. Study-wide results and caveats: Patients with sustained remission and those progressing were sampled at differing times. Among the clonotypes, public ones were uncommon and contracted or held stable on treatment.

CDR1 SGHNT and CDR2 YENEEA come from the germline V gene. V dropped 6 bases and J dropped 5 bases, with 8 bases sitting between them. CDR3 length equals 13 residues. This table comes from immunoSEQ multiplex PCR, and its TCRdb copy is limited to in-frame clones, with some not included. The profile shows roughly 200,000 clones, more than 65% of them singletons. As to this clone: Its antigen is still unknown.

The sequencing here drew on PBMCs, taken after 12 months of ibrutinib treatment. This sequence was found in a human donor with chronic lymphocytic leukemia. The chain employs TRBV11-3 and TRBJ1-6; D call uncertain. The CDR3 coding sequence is TGTGCCAGCAGGCGGGAACATAATTCACCCCTCCACTTT. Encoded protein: CASRREHNSPLHF.